Here is one T cell receptor beta chain with its context. These data originate in a study of blood T cell repertoires in COVID-19. TCRdb's table, derived via immunoSEQ multiplex PCR, lists solely in-frame clones and lacks some. The sample has fewer than 200,000 clones; about 88% are singletons. Source material: peripheral blood. This sequence was found in a man between 18 and 29 years old who had recovered from COVID-19.

The CDR3 sequence is CASSLELAPFNEQFF. In DNA form, the CDR3 reads TGTGCCAGCAGTTTGGAACTAGCGCCCTTCAATGAGCAGTTCTTC. V and J are TRBV28 and TRBJ2-1; TRBD2 agrees at 7 bases. J lost 6 bases, V lost 3 bases, and 8 bases had no gene match. CDR1 is MDHEN and CDR2 is SYDVKM in the germline V gene. The CDR3 has 15 amino acids.